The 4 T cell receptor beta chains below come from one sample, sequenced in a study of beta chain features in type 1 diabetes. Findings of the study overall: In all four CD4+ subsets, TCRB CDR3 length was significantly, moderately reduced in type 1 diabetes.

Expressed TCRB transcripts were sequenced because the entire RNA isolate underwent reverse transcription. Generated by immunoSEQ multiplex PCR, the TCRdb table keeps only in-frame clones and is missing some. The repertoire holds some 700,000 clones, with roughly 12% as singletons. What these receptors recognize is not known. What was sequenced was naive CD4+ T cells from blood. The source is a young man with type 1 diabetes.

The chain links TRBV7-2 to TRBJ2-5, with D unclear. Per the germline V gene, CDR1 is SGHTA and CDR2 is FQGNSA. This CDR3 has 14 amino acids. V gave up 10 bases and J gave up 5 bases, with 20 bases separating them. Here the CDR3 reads CAIQTTPKWETQYF. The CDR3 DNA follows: TGTGCCATACAAACTACACCGAAGTGGGAGACCCAGTACTTC.

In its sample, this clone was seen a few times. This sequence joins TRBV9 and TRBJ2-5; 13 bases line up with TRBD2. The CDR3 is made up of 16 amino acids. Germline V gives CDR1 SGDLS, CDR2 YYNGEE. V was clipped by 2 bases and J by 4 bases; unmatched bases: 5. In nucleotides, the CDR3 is TGTGCCAGCAGCGTGACTAGCGGGGGGCCGGGAGAGACCCAGTACTTC. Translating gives CASSVTSGGPGETQYF.

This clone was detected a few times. CDR3 in DNA: TGTGCCAGCAGCTGGGGGACAGGGACTCTCTATAATTCACCCCTCCACTTT. Translated, it gives CASSWGTGTLYNSPLHF. This chain uses TRBV5-6 with TRBJ1-6, with 9 bases identical to TRBD1. The CDR3 has 17 residues. The trim removed 3 bases at V and 3 bases at J, leaving 7 bases unmatched. Germline V gene sequence: CDR1 SGHDT, CDR2 YYEEEE.

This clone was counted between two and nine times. CDR3 bases: TGTGCCAGCACCCACAGTCATTTGGGTGAAAAACTGTTTTTT. Amino acids: CASTHSHLGEKLFF. The chain couples TRBV7-2 to TRBJ1-4; D gene unclear. V lost 7 bases and J 7 bases, leaving 16 bases between the germline ends. The CDR3 contains 14 residues. Per germline, CDR1 SGHTA and CDR2 FQGNSA.